The TCR beta chain described here comes from a study of Ad26.COV2.S vaccination and SARS-CoV-2 variants. The sample's treatment: some 20 received Ad26.COV2.S at low or high dose, single or two shots; 5 received placebo; per-sample allocation not given. Material that was analyzed had been drawn on day 63 after the first vaccine or placebo injection. Cohort 1b enrolled adults aged 18-55 years in Boston. This table comes from immunoSEQ multiplex PCR, and its TCRdb copy is limited to in-frame clones, with some not included. The sample contains around 300,000 clones, about 89% of which appear only once. The CDR3 spans 15 residues. Per germline, CDR1 SGHRS and CDR2 YFSETQ. V was shortened by 0 bases and J by 6 bases, with 10 bases between the two germline ends.

The rearrangement uses TRBV5-1 and TRBJ1-6; no definite D call. The source of this sequence is a person aged 18 to 65 who received the Ad26.COV2.S COVID-19 vaccine or a placebo. Source: peripheral blood, taken in a trial of Ad26.COV2.S vaccine versus placebo. CDR3 nucleotides: TGCGCCAGCAGCTTGGCGCCGGGTGGTAATTCACCCCTCCACTTT. Amino acid sequence: CASSLAPGGNSPLHF.